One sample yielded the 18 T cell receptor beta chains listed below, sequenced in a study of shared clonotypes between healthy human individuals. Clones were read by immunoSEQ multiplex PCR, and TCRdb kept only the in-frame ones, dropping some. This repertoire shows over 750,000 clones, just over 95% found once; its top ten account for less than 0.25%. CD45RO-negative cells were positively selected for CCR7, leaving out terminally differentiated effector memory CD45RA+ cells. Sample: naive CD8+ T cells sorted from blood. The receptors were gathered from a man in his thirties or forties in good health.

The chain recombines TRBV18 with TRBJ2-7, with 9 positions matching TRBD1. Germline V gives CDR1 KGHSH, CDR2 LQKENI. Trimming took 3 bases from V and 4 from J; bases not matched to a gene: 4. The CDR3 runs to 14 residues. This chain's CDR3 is CASSPGTGRYEQYF. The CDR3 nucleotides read TGTGCCAGCTCACCTGGGACAGGGAGGTACGAGCAGTACTTC.

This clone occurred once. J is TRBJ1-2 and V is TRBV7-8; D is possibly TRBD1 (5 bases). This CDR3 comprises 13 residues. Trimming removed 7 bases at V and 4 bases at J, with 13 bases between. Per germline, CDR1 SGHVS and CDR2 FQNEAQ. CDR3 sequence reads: CASTGGTGYGYTF. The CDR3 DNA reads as TGTGCCAGCACCGGGGGAACAGGCTATGGCTACACCTTC.

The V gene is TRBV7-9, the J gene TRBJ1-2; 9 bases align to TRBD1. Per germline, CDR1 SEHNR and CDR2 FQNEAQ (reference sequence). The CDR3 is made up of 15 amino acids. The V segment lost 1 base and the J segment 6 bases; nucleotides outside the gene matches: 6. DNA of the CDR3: TGTGCCAGCAGCTTAGATACGGGACAGGGCCATGGCTACACCTTC. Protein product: CASSLDTGQGHGYTF.

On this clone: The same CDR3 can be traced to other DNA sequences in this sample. The CDR3 DNA is TGCGCCAGCAGCCAAGATCGGGGGTCGGAAGCTTTCTTT. This encodes CASSQDRGSEAFF. V usage is TRBV4-3 and J usage is TRBJ1-1; a possible D gene is TRBD1 (5 bases). Trimming took off 0 bases at V and 8 bases at J, with 10 bases between the two ends. The CDR3 runs 13 residues. Looked up from germline, CDR1 is LGHNA and CDR2 is YSLEER.

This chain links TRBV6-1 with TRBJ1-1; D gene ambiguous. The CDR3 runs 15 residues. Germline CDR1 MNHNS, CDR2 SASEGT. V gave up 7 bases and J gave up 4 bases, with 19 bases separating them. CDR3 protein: CASTPQAGGSTEAFF. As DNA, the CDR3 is TGTGCCAGCACCCCCCAGGCAGGAGGGAGCACTGAAGCTTTCTTT.

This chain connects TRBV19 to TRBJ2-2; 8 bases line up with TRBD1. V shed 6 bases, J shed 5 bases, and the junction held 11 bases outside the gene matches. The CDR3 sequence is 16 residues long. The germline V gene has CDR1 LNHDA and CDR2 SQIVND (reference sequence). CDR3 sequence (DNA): TGTGCCAGTAGCTTCGCCCCCGGACAGGGAACCGGGGAGCTGTTTTTT. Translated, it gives CASSFAPGQGTGELFF.

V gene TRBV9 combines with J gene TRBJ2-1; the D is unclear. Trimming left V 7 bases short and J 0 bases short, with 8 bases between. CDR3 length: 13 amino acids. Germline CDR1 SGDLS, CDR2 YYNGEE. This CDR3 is CASGPSSYNEQFF. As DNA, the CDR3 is TGTGCCAGCGGCCCGAGCTCCTACAATGAGCAGTTCTTC.

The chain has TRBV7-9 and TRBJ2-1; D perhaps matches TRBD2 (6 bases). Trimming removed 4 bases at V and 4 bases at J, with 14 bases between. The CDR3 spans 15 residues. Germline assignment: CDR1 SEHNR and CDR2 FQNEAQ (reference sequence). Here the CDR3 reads CASSSRDFAYNEQFF. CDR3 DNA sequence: TGTGCCAGCAGCTCCCGGGACTTCGCATACAATGAGCAGTTCTTC. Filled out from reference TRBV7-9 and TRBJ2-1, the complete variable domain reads DTGVSQNPRHKITKRGQNVTFRCDPISEHNRLYWYRQTLGQGPEFLTYFQNEAQLEKSRLLSDRFSAERPKGSFSTLEIQRTEQGDSAMYLCASSSRDFAYNEQFFGPGTRLTVL.

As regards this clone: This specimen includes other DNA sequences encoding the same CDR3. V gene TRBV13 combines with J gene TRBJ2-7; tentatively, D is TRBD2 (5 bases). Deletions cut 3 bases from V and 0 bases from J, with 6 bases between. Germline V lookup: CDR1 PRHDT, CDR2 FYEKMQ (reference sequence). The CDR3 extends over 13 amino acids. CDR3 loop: CASSLGSSYEQYF. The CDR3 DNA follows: TGTGCCAGCAGCTTGGGGAGCTCCTACGAGCAGTACTTC.

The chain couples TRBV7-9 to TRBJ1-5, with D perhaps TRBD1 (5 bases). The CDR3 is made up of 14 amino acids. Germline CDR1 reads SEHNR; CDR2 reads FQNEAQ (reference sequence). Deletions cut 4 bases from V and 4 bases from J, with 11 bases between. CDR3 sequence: CASSSAGINQPQHF. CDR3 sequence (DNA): TGTGCCAGCAGCTCCGCAGGGATTAATCAGCCCCAGCATTTT.

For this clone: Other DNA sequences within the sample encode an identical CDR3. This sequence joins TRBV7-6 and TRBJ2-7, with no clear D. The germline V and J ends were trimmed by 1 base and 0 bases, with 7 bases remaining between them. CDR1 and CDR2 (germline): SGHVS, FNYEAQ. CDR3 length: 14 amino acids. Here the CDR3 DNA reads TGTGCCAGCAGCTTAGGCGGAAACTCCTACGAGCAGTACTTC. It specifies CASSLGGNSYEQYF.

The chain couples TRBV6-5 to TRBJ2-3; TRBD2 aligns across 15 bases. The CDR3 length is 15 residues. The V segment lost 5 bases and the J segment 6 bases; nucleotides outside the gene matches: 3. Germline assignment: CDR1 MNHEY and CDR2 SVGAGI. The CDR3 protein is CASSGLAGGPDTQYF. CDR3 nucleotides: TGTGCCAGCAGTGGACTAGCGGGAGGGCCGGATACGCAGTATTTT.

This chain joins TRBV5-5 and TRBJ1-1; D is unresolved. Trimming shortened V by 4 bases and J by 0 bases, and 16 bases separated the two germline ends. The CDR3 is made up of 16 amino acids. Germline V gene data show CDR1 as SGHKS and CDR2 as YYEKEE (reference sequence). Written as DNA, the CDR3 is TGTGCCAGCAGCCCCCGGCCCCAGAACATGAACACTGAAGCTTTCTTT. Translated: CASSPRPQNMNTEAFF.

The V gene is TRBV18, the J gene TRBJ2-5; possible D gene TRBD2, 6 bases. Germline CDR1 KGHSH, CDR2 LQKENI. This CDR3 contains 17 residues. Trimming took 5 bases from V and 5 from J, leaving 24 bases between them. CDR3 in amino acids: CASSDPMEGRRTETQYF. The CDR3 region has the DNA TGTGCCAGCTCAGACCCAATGGAGGGGCGCCGAACGGAGACCCAGTACTTC.

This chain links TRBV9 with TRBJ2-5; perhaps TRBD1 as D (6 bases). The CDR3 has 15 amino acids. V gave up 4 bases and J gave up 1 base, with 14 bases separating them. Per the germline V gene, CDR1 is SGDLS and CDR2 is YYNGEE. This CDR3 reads CASSRRDIAQETQYF. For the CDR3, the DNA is TGTGCCAGCAGCCGCCGGGACATTGCCCAAGAGACCCAGTACTTC.

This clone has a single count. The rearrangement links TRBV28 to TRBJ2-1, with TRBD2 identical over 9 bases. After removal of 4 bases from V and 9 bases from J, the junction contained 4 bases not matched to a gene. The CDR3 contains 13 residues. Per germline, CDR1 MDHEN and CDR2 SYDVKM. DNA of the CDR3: TGTGCCAGCAGTTCTAGCGGGAAGGTTGAGCAGTTCTTC. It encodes CASSSSGKVEQFF.

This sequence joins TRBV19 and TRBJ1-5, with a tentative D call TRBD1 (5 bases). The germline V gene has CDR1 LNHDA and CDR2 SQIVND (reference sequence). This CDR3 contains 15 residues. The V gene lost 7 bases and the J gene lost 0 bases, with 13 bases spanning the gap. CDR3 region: CASKIQDYSNQPQHF. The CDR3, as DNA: TGTGCCAGTAAAATACAGGATTATAGCAATCAGCCCCAGCATTTT.

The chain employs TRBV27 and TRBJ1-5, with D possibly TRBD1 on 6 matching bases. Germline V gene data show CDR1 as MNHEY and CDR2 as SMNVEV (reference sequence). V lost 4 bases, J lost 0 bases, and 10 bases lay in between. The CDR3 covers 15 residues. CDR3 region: CASSSDSYSNQPQHF. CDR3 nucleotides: TGTGCCAGCAGTTCGGACAGTTATAGCAATCAGCCCCAGCATTTT.